A selection of T cell receptor beta chains follows, all from one sample in a study of blood T cell repertoires in COVID-19. Clones were sequenced by immunoSEQ multiplex PCR, and TCRdb holds only the in-frame ones, with some missing. Of 250,000 to 350,000 clones in the sample, 88% were seen once. Source material: peripheral blood. The receptors were gathered from a woman aged 25 to 39 with COVID-19, enrolled during active disease. Each CDR3 is given with its conserved first and last residue. The order of the fields is V gene, CDR3 length, clone size, D gene, J gene, CDR3 protein, CDR3 DNA. The D gene is left open where the match is weak. Not all rows give a size; the values are once, few, many and, for expanded clones, a class.

>TRBV7-9|13|-|-|TRBJ1-1
CASSPGGNTEAFF
TGTGCCAGCAGCCCGGGTGGGAACACTGAAGCTTTCTTT
>TRBV30|13|-|TRBD2|TRBJ2-2
CAWNGGSVGELFF
TGTGCCTGGAATGGCGGGAGTGTCGGGGAGCTGTTTTTT
>TRBV6-5|15|-|-|TRBJ1-6
CASSYRELGNSPLHF
TGTGCCAGCAGTTACCGGGAACTAGGAAATTCACCCCTCCACTTT
>TRBV28|17|-|-|TRBJ2-6
CASSKYSRDSGANVLTF
TGTGCCAGCAGCAAATATTCCAGGGACTCTGGGGCCAACGTCCTGACTTTC
>TRBV27|14|-|TRBD1|TRBJ1-2
CASSTLTGLRFYTF
TGTGCCAGCAGTACCCTGACAGGGTTAAGGTTCTACACCTTC
>TRBV19|15|-|-|TRBJ2-2
CASSILTSMTGELFF
TGTGCCAGTAGTATATTAACTTCGATGACCGGGGAGCTGTTTTTT
>TRBV27|13|-|TRBD2|TRBJ2-3
CASSLRVAGEEYF
TGTGCCAGCAGTTTAAGGGTAGCGGGAGAGGAGTATTTT
>TRBV7-8|16|few|-|TRBJ1-6
CASSLRQSSYNSPLHF
TGTGCCAGCAGCTTGAGACAAAGCTCCTATAATTCACCCCTCCACTTT
>TRBV9|15|-|TRBD2|TRBJ2-5
CASSPRGESQETQYF
TGTGCCAGCAGCCCCCGGGGGGAGAGTCAAGAGACCCAGTACTTC
>TRBV15|16|-|-|TRBJ1-1
CATSRDSWGDWSEAFF
TGTGCCACCAGCAGAGATAGCTGGGGCGATTGGTCTGAAGCTTTCTTT
>TRBV7-2|15|-|TRBD1|TRBJ2-5
CASSFATGYTETQYF
TGTGCCAGCAGCTTTGCGACAGGGTACACCGAGACCCAGTACTTC
>TRBV15|15|-|-|TRBJ2-7
CATSRDPGNLYEQYF
TGTGCCACCAGCAGAGATCCCGGGAACCTCTACGAGCAGTACTTC
>TRBV18|14|once|TRBD1|TRBJ1-1
CASSPQGGNTEAFF
TGTGCCAGCTCACCTCAGGGGGGAAACACTGAAGCTTTCTTT
>TRBV7-2|15|-|TRBD2|TRBJ2-7
CASSISGRSSYEQYF
TGTGCCAGCAGCATTAGCGGGAGGAGTAGCTACGAGCAGTACTTC
>TRBV24-1|14|-|-|TRBJ1-6
CATSEATDVGPLHF
TGTGCCACCAGTGAGGCGACAGACGTAGGGCCCCTCCACTTT
>TRBV5-1|14|-|-|TRBJ2-7
CASSLAPGDHEQYF
TGCGCCAGCAGCTTGGCCCCGGGAGACCACGAGCAGTACTTC
>TRBV9|16|-|TRBD1|TRBJ2-4
CASSEGAGVAKNIQYF
TGTGCCAGCAGCGAGGGGGCTGGGGTAGCCAAAAACATTCAGTACTTC
>TRBV3-1/TRBV3-2|14|-|-|TRBJ2-3
CASSQDRTEETQYF
TGTGCCAGCAGCCAAGATCGGACAGAGGAGACGCAGTATTTT
>TRBV3-1/TRBV3-2|15|-|-|TRBJ1-3
CASSRNQGAGNTIYF
TGTGCCAGCAGCCGAAACCAGGGTGCTGGAAACACCATATATTTT
>TRBV5-1|15|-|-|TRBJ2-2
CASSLTKRDTGELFF
TGCGCCAGCAGCTTGACCAAGCGGGACACCGGGGAGCTGTTTTTT
>TRBV27|15|-|-|TRBJ1-6
CASSFGSGGNSPLHF
TGTGCCAGCAGTTTTGGTTCTGGAGGGAATTCACCCCTCCACTTT
>TRBV5-6|16|-|-|TRBJ2-7
CASRSRGNLGGYEQYF
TGTGCCAGCAGATCCCGGGGTAACCTAGGAGGCTACGAGCAGTACTTC
>TRBV11-2|15|-|-|TRBJ2-1
CASSLDRLVRNEQFF
TGTGCCAGCAGCTTAGATCGACTAGTGAGGAATGAGCAGTTCTTC
>TRBV4-1|14|-|-|TRBJ1-2
CASSQRRATYGYTF
TGCGCCAGCAGCCAAAGGAGGGCCACCTATGGCTACACCTTC
>TRBV2|16|-|-|TRBJ2-7
CASSEAWREGSYEQYF
TGTGCCAGCAGTGAAGCGTGGCGGGAAGGATCCTACGAGCAGTACTTC
>TRBV18|17|-|TRBD2|TRBJ2-7
CASSFSTSGSFFYEQYF
TGTGCCAGCTCTTTTTCGACTAGCGGGAGTTTCTTCTACGAGCAGTACTTC